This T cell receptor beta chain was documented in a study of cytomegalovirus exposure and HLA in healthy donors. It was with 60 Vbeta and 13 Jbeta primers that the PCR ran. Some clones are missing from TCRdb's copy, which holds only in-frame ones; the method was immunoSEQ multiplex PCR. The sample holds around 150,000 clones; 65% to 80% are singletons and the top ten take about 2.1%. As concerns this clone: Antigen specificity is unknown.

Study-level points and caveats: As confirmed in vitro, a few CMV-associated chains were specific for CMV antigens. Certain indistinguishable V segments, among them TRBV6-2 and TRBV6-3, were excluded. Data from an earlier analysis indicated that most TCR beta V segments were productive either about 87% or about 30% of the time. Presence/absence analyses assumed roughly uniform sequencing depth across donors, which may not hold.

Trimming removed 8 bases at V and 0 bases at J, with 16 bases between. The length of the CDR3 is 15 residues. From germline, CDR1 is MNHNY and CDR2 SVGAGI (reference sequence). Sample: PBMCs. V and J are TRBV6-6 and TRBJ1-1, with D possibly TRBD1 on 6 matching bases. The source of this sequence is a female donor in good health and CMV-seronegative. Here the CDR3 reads CASGGAHTMNTEAFF. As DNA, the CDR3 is TGTGCCAGCGGGGGGGCCCATACCATGAACACTGAAGCTTTCTTT.